This T cell receptor (beta chain) is drawn from a study of T cells in Graves' hyperthyroidism and ophthalmopathy. The source material, RNA transcripts, was used to amplify TCR beta CDR3 regions. Using the HTBI primer set, a first-round RT-PCR was run on the TCR CDR3. One entry per CDR3 protein, called by TCRdb with MiXCR from the multiplex PCR reads. The sample has 350,000 to 450,000 distinct CDR3 sequences; about a sixth are singletons. CDR1 is GTSNPN and CDR2 is SVGIG in the germline V gene (reference sequence). The trim removed 2 bases at V and 2 bases at J, leaving 5 bases unmatched. CDR3 length: 15 residues.

This TCR came from a woman in her twenties or thirties with Graves' hyperthyroidism that later progressed to Graves' ophthalmopathy. The J gene is TRBJ2-5, the V gene TRBV30; 10 bases map to TRBD1. Sequencing was done on a sample of blood. CDR3 DNA: TGTGCCTGGAGTTCGACAGGGGGCGGACAAGAGACCCAGTACTTC. It is translated as CAWSSTGGGQETQYF. The full variable domain, in which reference TRBV30 and TRBJ2-5 provide the parts outside the CDR3, is SQTIHQWPATLVQPVGSPLSLECTVEGTSNPNLYWYRQAAGRGLQLLFYSVGIGQISSEVPQNLSASRPQDRQFILSSKKLLLSDSGFYLCAWSSTGGGQETQYFGPGTRLLVL.